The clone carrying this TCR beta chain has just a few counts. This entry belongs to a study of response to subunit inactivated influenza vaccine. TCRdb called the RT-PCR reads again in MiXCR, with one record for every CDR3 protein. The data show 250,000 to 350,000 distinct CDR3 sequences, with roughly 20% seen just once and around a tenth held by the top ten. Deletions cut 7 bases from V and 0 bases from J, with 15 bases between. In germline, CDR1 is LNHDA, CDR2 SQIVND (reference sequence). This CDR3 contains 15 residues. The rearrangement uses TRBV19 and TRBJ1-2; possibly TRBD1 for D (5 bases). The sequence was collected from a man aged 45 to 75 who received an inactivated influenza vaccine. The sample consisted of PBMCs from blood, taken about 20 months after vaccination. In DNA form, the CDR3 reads TGTGCCAGTACGTTGGACACACACTCTAACTATGGCTACACCTTC. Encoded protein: CASTLDTHSNYGYTF.